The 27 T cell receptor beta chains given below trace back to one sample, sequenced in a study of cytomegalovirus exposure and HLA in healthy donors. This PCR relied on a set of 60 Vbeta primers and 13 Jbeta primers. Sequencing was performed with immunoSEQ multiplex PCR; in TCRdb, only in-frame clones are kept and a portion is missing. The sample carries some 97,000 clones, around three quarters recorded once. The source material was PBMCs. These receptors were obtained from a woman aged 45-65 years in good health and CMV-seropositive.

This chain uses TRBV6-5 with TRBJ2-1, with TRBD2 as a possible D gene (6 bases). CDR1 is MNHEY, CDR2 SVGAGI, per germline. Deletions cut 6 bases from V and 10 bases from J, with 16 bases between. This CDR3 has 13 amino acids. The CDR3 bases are TGTGCCAGCAGGCCGGGACTGAAACACGAGCAGTTCTTC. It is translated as CASRPGLKHEQFF.

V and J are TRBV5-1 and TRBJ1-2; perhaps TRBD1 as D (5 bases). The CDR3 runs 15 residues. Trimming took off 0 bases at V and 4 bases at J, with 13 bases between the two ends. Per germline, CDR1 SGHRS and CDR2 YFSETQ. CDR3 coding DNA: TGCGCCAGCAGCTTGGCGTCAGGGTCTGCCTATGGCTACACCTTC. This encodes CASSLASGSAYGYTF.

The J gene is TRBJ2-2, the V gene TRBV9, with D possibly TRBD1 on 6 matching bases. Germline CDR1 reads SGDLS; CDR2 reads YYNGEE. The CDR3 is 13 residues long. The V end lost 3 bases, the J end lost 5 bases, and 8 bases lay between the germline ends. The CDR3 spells CASSGTGTGELFF. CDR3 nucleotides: TGTGCCAGCAGCGGAACAGGGACCGGGGAGCTGTTTTTT.

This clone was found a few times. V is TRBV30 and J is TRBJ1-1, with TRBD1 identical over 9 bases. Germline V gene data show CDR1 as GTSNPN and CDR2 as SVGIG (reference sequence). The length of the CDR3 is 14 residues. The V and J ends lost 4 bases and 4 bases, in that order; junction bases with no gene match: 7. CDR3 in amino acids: CAWKLGTGFTEAFF. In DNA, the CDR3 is TGTGCCTGGAAACTCGGGACAGGGTTCACTGAAGCTTTCTTT.

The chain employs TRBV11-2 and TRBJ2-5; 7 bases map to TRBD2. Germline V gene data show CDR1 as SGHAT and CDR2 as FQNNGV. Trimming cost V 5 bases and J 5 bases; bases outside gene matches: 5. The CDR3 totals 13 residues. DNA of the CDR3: TGTGCCAGCAGCCCCTGGGGGGGGGAGACCCAGTACTTC. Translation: CASSPWGGETQYF.

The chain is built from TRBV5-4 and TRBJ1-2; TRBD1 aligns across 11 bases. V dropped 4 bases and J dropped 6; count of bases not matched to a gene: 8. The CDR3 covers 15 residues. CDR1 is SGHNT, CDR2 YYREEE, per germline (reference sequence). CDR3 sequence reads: CASSHRTGGADGYTF. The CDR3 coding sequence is TGTGCCAGCAGCCACCGGACAGGGGGCGCGGATGGCTACACCTTC. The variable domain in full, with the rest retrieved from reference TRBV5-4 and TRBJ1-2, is ETGVTQSPTHLIKTRGQQVTLRCSSQSGHNTVSWYQQALGQGPQFIFQYYREEENGRGNFPPRFSGLQFPNYSSELNVNALELDDSALYLCASSHRTGGADGYTFGSGTRLTVV.

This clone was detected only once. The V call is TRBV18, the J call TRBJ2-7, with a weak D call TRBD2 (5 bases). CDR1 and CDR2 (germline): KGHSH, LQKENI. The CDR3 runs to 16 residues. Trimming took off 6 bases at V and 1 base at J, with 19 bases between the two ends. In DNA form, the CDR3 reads TGTGCCAGCTCCCCAGGAAGGGAGCTTACTTCCTACGAGCAGTACTTC. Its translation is CASSPGRELTSYEQYF.

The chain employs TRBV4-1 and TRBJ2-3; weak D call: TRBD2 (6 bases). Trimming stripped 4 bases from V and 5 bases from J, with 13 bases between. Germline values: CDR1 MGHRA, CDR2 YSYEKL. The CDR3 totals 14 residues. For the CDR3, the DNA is TGCGCCAGCAGCCCGCAGGTCGGGGGAGATACGCAGTATTTT. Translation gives CASSPQVGGDTQYF.

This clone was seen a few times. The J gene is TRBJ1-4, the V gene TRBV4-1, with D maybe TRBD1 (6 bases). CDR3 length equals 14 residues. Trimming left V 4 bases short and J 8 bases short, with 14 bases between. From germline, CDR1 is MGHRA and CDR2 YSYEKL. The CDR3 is CASSPRGAVEKLFF. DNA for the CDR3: TGCGCCAGCAGCCCACGGGGGGCCGTGGAAAAACTGTTTTTT.

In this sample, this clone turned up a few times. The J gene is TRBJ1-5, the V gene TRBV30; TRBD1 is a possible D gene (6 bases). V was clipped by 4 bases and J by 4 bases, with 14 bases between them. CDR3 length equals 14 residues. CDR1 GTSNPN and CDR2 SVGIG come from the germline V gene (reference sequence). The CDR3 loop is CAWTGGLPNQPQHF. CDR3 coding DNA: TGTGCCTGGACCGGGGGGCTACCTAATCAGCCCCAGCATTTT.

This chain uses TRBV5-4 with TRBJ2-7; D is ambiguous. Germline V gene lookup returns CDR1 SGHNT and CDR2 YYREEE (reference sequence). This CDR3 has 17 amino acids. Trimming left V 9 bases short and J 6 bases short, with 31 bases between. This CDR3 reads CATQALRFGFRVGEQYF. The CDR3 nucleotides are TGTGCCACCCAAGCTTTGAGGTTTGGGTTTAGAGTGGGCGAGCAGTACTTC.

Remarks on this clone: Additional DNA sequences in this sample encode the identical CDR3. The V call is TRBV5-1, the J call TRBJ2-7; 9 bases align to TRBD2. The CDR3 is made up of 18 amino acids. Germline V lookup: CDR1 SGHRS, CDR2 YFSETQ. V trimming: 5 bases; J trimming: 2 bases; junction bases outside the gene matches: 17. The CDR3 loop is CASRPGLAGGPGAYEQYF. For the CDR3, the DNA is TGCGCCAGCAGACCCGGACTTGCGGGAGGGCCGGGGGCCTACGAGCAGTACTTC.

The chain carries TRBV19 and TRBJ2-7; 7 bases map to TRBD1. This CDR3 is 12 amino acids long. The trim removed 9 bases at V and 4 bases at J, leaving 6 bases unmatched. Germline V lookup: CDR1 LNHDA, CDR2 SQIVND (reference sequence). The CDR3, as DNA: TGTGCCAGCGGGGACAGACCGTACGAGCAGTACTTC. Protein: CASGDRPYEQYF.

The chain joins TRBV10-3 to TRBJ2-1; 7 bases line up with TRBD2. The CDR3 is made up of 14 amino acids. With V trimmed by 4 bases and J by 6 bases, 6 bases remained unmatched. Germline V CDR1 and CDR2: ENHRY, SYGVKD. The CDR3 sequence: CAISGGGAGNEQFF. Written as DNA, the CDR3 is TGTGCCATCAGTGGGGGAGGGGCGGGCAATGAGCAGTTCTTC.

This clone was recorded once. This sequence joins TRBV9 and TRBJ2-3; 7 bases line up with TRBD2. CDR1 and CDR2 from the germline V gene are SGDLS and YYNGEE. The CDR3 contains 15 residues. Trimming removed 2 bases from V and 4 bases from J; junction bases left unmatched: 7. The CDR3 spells CASSVAGVGSDTQYF. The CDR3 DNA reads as TGTGCCAGCAGCGTGGCGGGAGTAGGGTCAGATACGCAGTATTTT.

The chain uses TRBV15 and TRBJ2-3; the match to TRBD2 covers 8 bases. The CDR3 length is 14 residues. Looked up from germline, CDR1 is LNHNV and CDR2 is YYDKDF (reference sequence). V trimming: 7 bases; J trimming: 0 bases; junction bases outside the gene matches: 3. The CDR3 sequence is CATKVAGSTDTQYF. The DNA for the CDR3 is TGTGCCACCAAAGTAGCGGGGAGCACAGATACGCAGTATTTT.

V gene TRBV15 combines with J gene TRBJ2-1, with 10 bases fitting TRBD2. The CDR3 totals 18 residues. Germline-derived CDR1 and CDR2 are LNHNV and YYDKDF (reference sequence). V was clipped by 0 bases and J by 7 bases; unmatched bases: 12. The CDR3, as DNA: TGTGCCACCAGCAGAGATCGCGGGCTAGCGGGGGACGGGAATGAGCAGTTCTTC. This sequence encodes CATSRDRGLAGDGNEQFF.

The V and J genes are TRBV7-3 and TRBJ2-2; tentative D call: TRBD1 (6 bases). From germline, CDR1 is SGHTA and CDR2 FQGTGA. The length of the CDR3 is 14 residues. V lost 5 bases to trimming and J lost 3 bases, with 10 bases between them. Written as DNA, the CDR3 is TGTGCCAGCAGCACGGGACACTACACCGGGGAGCTGTTTTTT. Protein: CASSTGHYTGELFF.

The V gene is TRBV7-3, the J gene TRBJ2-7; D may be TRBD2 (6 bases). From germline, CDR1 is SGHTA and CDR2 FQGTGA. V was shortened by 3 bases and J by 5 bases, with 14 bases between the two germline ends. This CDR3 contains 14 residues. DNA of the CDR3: TGTGCCAGCAGCTTCGGCGGGACTGGGGACGAGCAGTACTTC. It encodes CASSFGGTGDEQYF.

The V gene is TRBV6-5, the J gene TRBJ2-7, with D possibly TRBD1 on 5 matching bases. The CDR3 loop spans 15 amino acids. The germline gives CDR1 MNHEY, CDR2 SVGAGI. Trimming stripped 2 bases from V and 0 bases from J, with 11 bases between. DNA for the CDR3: TGTGCCAGCAGTTACGGGTCAGGGCACTCCTACGAGCAGTACTTC. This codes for CASSYGSGHSYEQYF.

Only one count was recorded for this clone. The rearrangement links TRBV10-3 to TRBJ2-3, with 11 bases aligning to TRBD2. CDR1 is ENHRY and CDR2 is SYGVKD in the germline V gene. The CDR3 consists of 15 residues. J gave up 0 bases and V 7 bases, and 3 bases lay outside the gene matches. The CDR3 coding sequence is TGTGCCATCACGACTAGCGGGATCAGCACAGATACGCAGTATTTT. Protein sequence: CAITTSGISTDTQYF.

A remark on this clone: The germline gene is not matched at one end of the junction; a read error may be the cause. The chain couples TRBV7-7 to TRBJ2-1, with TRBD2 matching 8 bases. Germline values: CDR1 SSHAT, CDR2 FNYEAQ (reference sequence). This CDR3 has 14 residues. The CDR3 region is CASSPAGGYNEQFF. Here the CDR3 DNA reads TGTGCTAGCAGCCCCGCGGGGGGCTACAATGAGCAGTTCTTC.

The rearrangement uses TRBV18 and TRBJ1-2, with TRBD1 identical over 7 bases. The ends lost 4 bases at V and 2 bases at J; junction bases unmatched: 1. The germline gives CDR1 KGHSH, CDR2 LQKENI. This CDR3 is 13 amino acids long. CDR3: CASSQDRNYGYTF. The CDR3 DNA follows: TGTGCCAGCTCACAGGACAGGAACTATGGCTACACCTTC.

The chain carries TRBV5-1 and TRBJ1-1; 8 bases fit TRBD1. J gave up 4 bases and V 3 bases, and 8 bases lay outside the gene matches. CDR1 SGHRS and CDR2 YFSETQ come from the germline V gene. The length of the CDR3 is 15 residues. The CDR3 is CASSSSGGSSTEAFF. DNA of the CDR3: TGCGCCAGCAGCTCCTCAGGGGGCTCGAGCACTGAAGCTTTCTTT.

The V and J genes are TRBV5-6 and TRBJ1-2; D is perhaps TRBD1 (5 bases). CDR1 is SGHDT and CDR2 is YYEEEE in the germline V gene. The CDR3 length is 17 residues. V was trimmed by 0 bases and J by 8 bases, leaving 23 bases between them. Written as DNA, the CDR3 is TGTGCCAGCAGCTTGGACGTTGGGGCCTCTACCCGGAGAGGCTACACCTTC. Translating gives CASSLDVGASTRRGYTF.

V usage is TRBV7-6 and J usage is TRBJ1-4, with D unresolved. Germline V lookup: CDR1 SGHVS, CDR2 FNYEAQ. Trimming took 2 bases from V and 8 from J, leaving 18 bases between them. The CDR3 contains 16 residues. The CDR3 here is CASSLRQSSPREKLFF. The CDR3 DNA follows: TGTGCCAGCAGCTTACGGCAGAGCTCCCCGAGGGAAAAACTGTTTTTT.

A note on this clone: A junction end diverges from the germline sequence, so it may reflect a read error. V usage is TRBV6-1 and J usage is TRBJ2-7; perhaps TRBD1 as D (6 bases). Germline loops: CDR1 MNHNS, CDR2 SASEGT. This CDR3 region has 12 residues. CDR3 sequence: CASSTPGQTNHF. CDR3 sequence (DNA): TGTGCCAGCAGCACCCCCGGACAGACAAACCACTTC.